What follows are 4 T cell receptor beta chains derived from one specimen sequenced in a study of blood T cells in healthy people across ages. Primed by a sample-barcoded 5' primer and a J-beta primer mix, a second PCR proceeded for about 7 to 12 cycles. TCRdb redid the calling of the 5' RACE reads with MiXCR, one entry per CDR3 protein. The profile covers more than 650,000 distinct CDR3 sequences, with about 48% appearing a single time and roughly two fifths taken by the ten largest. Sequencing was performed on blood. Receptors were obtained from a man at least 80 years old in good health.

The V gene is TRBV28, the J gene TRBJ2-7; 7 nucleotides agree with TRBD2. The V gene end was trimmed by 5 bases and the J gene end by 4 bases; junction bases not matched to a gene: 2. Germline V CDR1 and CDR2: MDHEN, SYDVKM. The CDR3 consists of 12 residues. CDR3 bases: TGTGCCAGCAGTAGCGGGAAGTACGAGCAGTACTTC. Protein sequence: CASSSGKYEQYF.

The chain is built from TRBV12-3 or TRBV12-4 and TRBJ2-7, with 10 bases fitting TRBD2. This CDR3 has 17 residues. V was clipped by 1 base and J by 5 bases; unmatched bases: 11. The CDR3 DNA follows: TGTGCCAGCAGTTTAGACGGTGGAGCGGGAGGGCCCCACGAGCAGTACTTC. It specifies CASSLDGGAGGPHEQYF.

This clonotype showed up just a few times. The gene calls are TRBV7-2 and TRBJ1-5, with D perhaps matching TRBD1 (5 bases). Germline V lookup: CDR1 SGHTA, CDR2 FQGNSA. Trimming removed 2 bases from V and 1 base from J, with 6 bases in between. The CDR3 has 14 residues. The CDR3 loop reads CASSLTGSNQPQHF. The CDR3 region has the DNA TGTGCCAGCAGCTTAACAGGCAGCAATCAGCCCCAGCATTTT.

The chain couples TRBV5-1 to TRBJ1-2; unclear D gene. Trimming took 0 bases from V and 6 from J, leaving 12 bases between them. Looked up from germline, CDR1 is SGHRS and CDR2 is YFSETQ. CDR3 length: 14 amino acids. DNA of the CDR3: TGCGCCAGCAGCTTGGCCGGCCAGTGGGATGGCTACACCTTC. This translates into CASSLAGQWDGYTF.